These T cell receptor beta chains were read from a single sample in a study of brain T cells in children with intractable seizures. Only in-frame clones appear in the TCRdb table, and some are missing; sequencing was by immunoSEQ multiplex PCR. The sample shows 300,000 to 400,000 clones, over 90% of them seen only once. The starting material was peripheral blood, obtained approximately 5 months after surgery. These receptors all stem from a boy in the first two years of life with tuberous sclerosis and intractable seizures. Each CDR3 is given with its conserved first and last residue. Fields, in order: V gene, J gene, clone size, D gene, CDR3 DNA, CDR3 protein. The D gene is left open where the match is weak. A clone size is listed for some rows: how often the clone was seen (once, few, many), or a class if it is expanded.

V gene: TRBV12-3/TRBV12-4; J gene: TRBJ2-1; clone size: .; D gene: .; CDR3 DNA: TGTGCCAGCAGTCGAGGAGTCGATGAGCAGTTCTTC; CDR3 protein: CASSRGVDEQFF
V gene: TRBV28; J gene: TRBJ2-7; clone size: .; D gene: .; CDR3 DNA: TGTGCCAGCACCTTTGACTTTTCCGCTGGAACCTACGAGCAGTACTTC; CDR3 protein: CASTFDFSAGTYEQYF
V gene: TRBV6-5; J gene: TRBJ2-7; clone size: .; D gene: TRBD2; CDR3 DNA: TGTGCCAGCAGAGCTAGCGGGGGGCTAACCTACGAGCAGTACTTC; CDR3 protein: CASRASGGLTYEQYF
V gene: TRBV2; J gene: TRBJ1-1; clone size: .; D gene: .; CDR3 DNA: TGTGCCACCACGGCAGGGAACTTCATGAACACTGAAGCTTTCTTT; CDR3 protein: CATTAGNFMNTEAFF
V gene: TRBV10-1; J gene: TRBJ1-2; clone size: .; D gene: .; CDR3 DNA: TGCGCCAGCAGTGTATCGCGTACAAATGAGGCTAATAACTATGGCTACACCTTC; CDR3 protein: CASSVSRTNEANNYGYTF
V gene: TRBV27; J gene: TRBJ2-2; clone size: once; D gene: .; CDR3 DNA: TGTGCCAGCAGTTTAAGGCCAGGGGTATTGGCCGGGGAGCTGTTTTTT; CDR3 protein: CASSLRPGVLAGELFF
V gene: TRBV10-3; J gene: TRBJ2-2; clone size: .; D gene: .; CDR3 DNA: TGTGCCATCAGTGGTTTCACCGGGGAGCTGTTTTTT; CDR3 protein: CAISGFTGELFF
V gene: TRBV5-6; J gene: TRBJ1-1; clone size: .; D gene: .; CDR3 DNA: TGTGCCAGCAGCTTCACGGGGAGAACTGAAGCTTTCTTT; CDR3 protein: CASSFTGRTEAFF
V gene: TRBV7-9; J gene: TRBJ2-7; clone size: .; D gene: .; CDR3 DNA: TGTGCCAGCAGCTCAAAAGACTCCTACGAGCAGTACTTC; CDR3 protein: CASSSKDSYEQYF
V gene: TRBV12-5; J gene: TRBJ1-2; clone size: .; D gene: .; CDR3 DNA: TGTGCTAGTGGTTTGATCCCCCAGTACTATGGCTACACCTTC; CDR3 protein: CASGLIPQYYGYTF
V gene: TRBV5-4; J gene: TRBJ2-7; clone size: .; D gene: .; CDR3 DNA: TGTGCCAGCAGCGTAGGGGGTAGGTACGAGCAGTACTTC; CDR3 protein: CASSVGGRYEQYF
V gene: TRBV28; J gene: TRBJ1-2; clone size: .; D gene: .; CDR3 DNA: TGTGCCAGCAGTTTATCAGGGGTCTATGGCTACACCTTC; CDR3 protein: CASSLSGVYGYTF
V gene: TRBV5-1; J gene: TRBJ2-7; clone size: .; D gene: TRBD1; CDR3 DNA: TGCGCCAGCAGCTTGATTGGGACAGGGTCTGCCGAGCAGTACTTC; CDR3 protein: CASSLIGTGSAEQYF
V gene: TRBV7-3; J gene: TRBJ2-2; clone size: .; D gene: .; CDR3 DNA: TGTGCCAGCAGCCTTAGTGGGGGGCGCAGGGACACCGGGGAGCTGTTTTTT; CDR3 protein: CASSLSGGRRDTGELFF
V gene: TRBV5-1; J gene: TRBJ1-2; clone size: once; D gene: TRBD1; CDR3 DNA: TGCGCCAGCAGCAACGACAGGGGGGGCTATGGCTACACCTTC; CDR3 protein: CASSNDRGGYGYTF
V gene: TRBV24-1; J gene: TRBJ2-1; clone size: .; D gene: .; CDR3 DNA: TGTGCCACCAGTGACGCAGACTACAATGAGCAGTTCTTC; CDR3 protein: CATSDADYNEQFF
V gene: TRBV11-2; J gene: TRBJ2-2; clone size: .; D gene: .; CDR3 DNA: TGTGCCAGCAGCTTACTCACCGGGAACACCGGGGAGCTGTTTTTT; CDR3 protein: CASSLLTGNTGELFF
V gene: TRBV3-1/TRBV3-2; J gene: TRBJ1-2; clone size: .; D gene: .; CDR3 DNA: TGTGCCAGCAGCCAGGGACCGATAATAGTATATGGCTACACCTTC; CDR3 protein: CASSQGPIIVYGYTF
V gene: TRBV9; J gene: TRBJ2-5; clone size: .; D gene: TRBD1; CDR3 DNA: TGTGCCAGCAGCGCTAGAAGGGACAGCAGGGAGACCCAGTACTTC; CDR3 protein: CASSARRDSRETQYF
V gene: TRBV5-5; J gene: TRBJ1-1; clone size: .; D gene: .; CDR3 DNA: TGTGCCAGCAGCTTTAAGGGGTGGTTTGAGAATACTGAAGCTTTCTTT; CDR3 protein: CASSFKGWFENTEAFF
V gene: TRBV7-3; J gene: TRBJ2-7; clone size: once; D gene: .; CDR3 DNA: TGTGCCAGCAGCCCCGGGCTAGCCTTCCACGAGCAGTACTTC; CDR3 protein: CASSPGLAFHEQYF
V gene: TRBV30; J gene: TRBJ1-5; clone size: .; D gene: TRBD1; CDR3 DNA: TGTGCCTGGAGTTACGGACAGGGGGATCAGCCCCAGCATTTT; CDR3 protein: CAWSYGQGDQPQHF
V gene: TRBV11-2; J gene: TRBJ2-7; clone size: .; D gene: .; CDR3 DNA: TGTGCCAGCAGCTACCCCCCTTTGCGGAGGCCCTACGAGCAGTACTTC; CDR3 protein: CASSYPPLRRPYEQYF
V gene: TRBV5-1; J gene: TRBJ2-5; clone size: .; D gene: .; CDR3 DNA: TGCGCCAGCAGCTTGGTTGGGGGGGCACGGGAGACCCAGTACTTC; CDR3 protein: CASSLVGGARETQYF